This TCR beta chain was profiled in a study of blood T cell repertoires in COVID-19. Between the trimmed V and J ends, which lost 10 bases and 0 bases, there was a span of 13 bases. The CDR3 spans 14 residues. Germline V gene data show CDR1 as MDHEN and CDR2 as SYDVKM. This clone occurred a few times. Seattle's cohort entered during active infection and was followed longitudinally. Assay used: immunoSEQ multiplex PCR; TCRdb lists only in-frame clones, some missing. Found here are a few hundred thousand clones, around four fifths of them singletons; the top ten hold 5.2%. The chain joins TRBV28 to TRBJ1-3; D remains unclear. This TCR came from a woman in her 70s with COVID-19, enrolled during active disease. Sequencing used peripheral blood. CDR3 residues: CAILDSNSGNTIYF. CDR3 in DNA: TGTGCCATTTTGGACTCCAACTCTGGAAACACCATATATTTT.